The 22 T cell receptor beta chains below were found in one sample sequenced in a study of cytomegalovirus exposure and HLA in healthy donors. Vbeta (60) and Jbeta (13) primers were used in the PCR. The method was immunoSEQ multiplex PCR; TCRdb's version includes in-frame clones alone and lacks a portion of them. The sample lists about 190,000 clones; around 81% were seen once. The source material was PBMCs. Source of these receptors: a woman aged 25 to 45 in good health and CMV-seronegative.

The chain recombines TRBV7-9 with TRBJ2-7; 8 nucleotides match TRBD1. The germline V gene has CDR1 SEHNR and CDR2 FQNEAQ (reference sequence). This CDR3 has 13 residues. V trimming: 5 bases; J trimming: 3 bases; junction bases outside the gene matches: 3. The CDR3 DNA reads as TGTGCCAGCAGCACAGGACAGGGCTACGAGCAGTACTTC. Translating it yields CASSTGQGYEQYF.

This clone has only a few counts. The rearrangement joins TRBV10-3 to TRBJ1-4; 9 positions agree with TRBD1. The germline CDR1 and CDR2 sequences are ENHRY and SYGVKD. This CDR3 contains 13 residues. Trimming at V came to 6 bases and at J to 6 bases, leaving 2 bases not matched to a gene. The CDR3 reads CAIRGDRDEKLFF. For the CDR3, the DNA is TGTGCCATCAGGGGGGACAGGGATGAAAAACTGTTTTTT.

This clone showed up just once. This CDR3 is CASSPGGTNQPQHF. The CDR3 nucleotides read TGTGCCAGCAGCCCGGGTGGAACCAATCAGCCCCAGCATTTT. The rearrangement uses TRBV9 and TRBJ1-5, with unresolved D. The germline CDR1 and CDR2 sequences are SGDLS and YYNGEE. There are 14 residues in the CDR3. The V gene lost 4 bases and the J gene lost 3 bases, with 11 bases spanning the gap.

V usage is TRBV7-6 and J usage is TRBJ2-7, with a weak D call TRBD1 (5 bases). The V end lost 2 bases, the J end lost 5 bases, and 16 bases lay between the germline ends. This CDR3 comprises 15 residues. The germline gives CDR1 SGHVS, CDR2 FNYEAQ. The CDR3 loop is CASSLNQGTKNEQYF. CDR3 sequence (DNA): TGTGCCAGCAGCTTAAATCAGGGTACGAAGAACGAGCAGTACTTC.

This chain joins TRBV6-5 and TRBJ2-3; tentatively, D is TRBD2 (5 bases). Trimming pared 0 bases from V and 2 bases from J, leaving 6 bases between. The CDR3 covers 14 residues. The germline gives CDR1 MNHEY, CDR2 SVGAGI. This CDR3 is CASSYSGDTDTQYF. The CDR3 bases are TGTGCCAGCAGTTACTCGGGAGACACAGATACGCAGTATTTT.

The genes are TRBV28 and TRBJ1-5, with D maybe TRBD1 (5 bases). The CDR3 spans 17 residues. Looked up from germline, CDR1 is MDHEN and CDR2 is SYDVKM. Trimming left V 8 bases short and J 0 bases short, with 20 bases between. CDR3 loop: CASGRPGLLYSNQPQHF. In DNA, the CDR3 is TGTGCCAGCGGTCGTCCGGGACTCCTTTATAGCAATCAGCCCCAGCATTTT.

This sequence joins TRBV11-2 and TRBJ1-3, with TRBD1 identical over 7 bases. The CDR3 has 17 amino acids. V lost 3 bases and J lost 0; bases outside the gene matches: 8. Germline lookup yields CDR1 SGHAT and CDR2 FQNNGV. For the CDR3, the DNA is TGTGCCAGCAGCTTCCCGACAGGGCCCATCTCTGGAAACACCATATATTTT. Its translation is CASSFPTGPISGNTIYF.

The V call is TRBV10-3, the J call TRBJ2-1, with 16 bases lining up with TRBD2. Germline V lookup: CDR1 ENHRY, CDR2 SYGVKD. The V and J ends lost 6 bases and 4 bases, in that order; junction bases with no gene match: 12. The CDR3 runs to 19 residues. The CDR3 bases are TGTGCCATCAGCCTTGAGCCGGGACTAGCGGGGGGGCTATACAATGAGCAGTTCTTC. Protein sequence: CAISLEPGLAGGLYNEQFF.

This sequence joins TRBV29-1 and TRBJ1-1; D not certain. Trimming stripped 3 bases from V and 0 bases from J, with 17 bases between. Germline CDR1 reads SQVTM; CDR2 reads ANQGSEA. There are 16 residues in the CDR3. The CDR3 loop is CSVEALEAGMNTEAFF. The CDR3 DNA sequence: TGCAGCGTTGAGGCCCTTGAGGCGGGAATGAACACTGAAGCTTTCTTT.

The CDR3 DNA is TGTGCCTGGAGTGTAGCTAGCGGGAGTGCCTACGAGCAGTACTTC. Its protein product is CAWSVASGSAYEQYF. The V gene is TRBV30, the J gene TRBJ2-7; TRBD2 agrees at 10 bases. There are 15 residues in the CDR3. The germline V gene encodes CDR1 GTSNPN and CDR2 SVGIG (reference sequence). V gave up 0 bases and J gave up 2 bases; unmatched junction bases: 4.

The chain links TRBV5-1 to TRBJ1-2; D possibly corresponds to TRBD1 (6 bases). The length of the CDR3 is 16 residues. Germline CDR1 is SGHRS and CDR2 is YFSETQ. Trimming took off 1 base at V and 4 bases at J, with 17 bases between the two ends. The CDR3 nucleotides read TGCGCCAGCAGCTTGAGGGCAGGGGCCACTCCCTATGGCTACACCTTC. It codes for CASSLRAGATPYGYTF.

The chain employs TRBV7-6 and TRBJ2-1; perhaps TRBD2 as D (6 bases). CDR3 length: 17 residues. The germline V gene has CDR1 SGHVS and CDR2 FNYEAQ. Deletions cut 7 bases from V and 0 bases from J, with 19 bases between. The CDR3 nucleotides are TGTGCCAGCACCCTTATTCCGGACGGGGGCTCCTACAATGAGCAGTTCTTC. Amino acids: CASTLIPDGGSYNEQFF. The whole variable domain, remainder taken from reference TRBV7-6 and TRBJ2-1, is GAGVSQSPRYKVTKRGQDVALRCDPISGHVSLYWYRQALGQGPEFLTYFNYEAQQDKSGLPNDRFSAERPEGSISTLTIQRTEQRDSAMYRCASTLIPDGGSYNEQFFGPGTRLTVL.

The table lists this clone with a count of one. This chain connects TRBV6-6 to TRBJ1-4; possibly TRBD1 for D (6 bases). CDR3 length equals 13 residues. Per germline, CDR1 MNHNY and CDR2 SVGAGI (reference sequence). With 5 bases removed from V and 8 bases from J, the gap between germline ends came to 12 bases. The CDR3 coding sequence is TGTGCCAGCAGTCTCTATACAGGGGAAAAACTGTTTTTT. Protein sequence: CASSLYTGEKLFF.

The V gene is TRBV6-5, the J gene TRBJ2-5; D is possibly TRBD1 (6 bases). The germline V gene has CDR1 MNHEY and CDR2 SVGAGI. The CDR3 runs to 13 residues. V lost 6 bases and J lost 4, with 12 bases in between. DNA of the CDR3: TGTGCCAGCAGGCGCCAGGGGAGAGAGACCCAGTACTTC. Residues: CASRRQGRETQYF.

The chain recombines TRBV11-2 with TRBJ1-1; no reliable D call. CDR3 length equals 16 residues. Germline-derived CDR1 and CDR2 are SGHAT and FQNNGV. The V gene lost 0 bases and the J gene lost 3 bases, with 14 bases spanning the gap. This chain's CDR3 is CASSLEMLKRDTEAFF. In DNA, the CDR3 is TGTGCCAGCAGCTTAGAGATGCTGAAGAGGGACACTGAAGCTTTCTTT.

This sequence joins TRBV4-1 and TRBJ2-4, with 9 bases matching TRBD1. CDR3 length: 15 residues. The V and J ends lost 5 bases and 4 bases, in that order; junction bases with no gene match: 6. CDR1 and CDR2 (germline): MGHRA, YSYEKL. The CDR3 bases are TGCGCCAGCAGCTCGGGACAGGGCCCGAAAAACATTCAGTACTTC. As protein: CASSSGQGPKNIQYF.

This clone was found a few times. This chain joins TRBV7-6 and TRBJ1-4; D call uncertain. The CDR3 spans 17 residues. The V end was cut by 0 bases, the J end by 2 bases, with 13 bases between. CDR1 is SGHVS and CDR2 is FNYEAQ in the germline V gene. CDR3 region: CASSLALAGVTNEKLFF. The CDR3 DNA follows: TGTGCCAGCAGCTTAGCGCTTGCGGGAGTTACTAATGAAAAACTGTTTTTT.

The V call is TRBV7-8, the J call TRBJ2-7; TRBD1 might be the D (6 bases). The germline V gene has CDR1 SGHVS and CDR2 FQNEAQ. V was pared by 1 base and J by 0 bases, with 10 bases between. This CDR3 region has 15 residues. CDR3 residues: CASSLGAGASYEQYF. The CDR3 coding sequence is TGTGCCAGCAGCTTAGGGGCAGGGGCCTCCTACGAGCAGTACTTC.

The genes are TRBV4-3 and TRBJ2-2; perhaps TRBD1 as D (5 bases). This CDR3 contains 14 residues. V was clipped by 0 bases and J by 9 bases, with 11 bases between them. From germline, CDR1 is LGHNA and CDR2 YSLEER. CDR3 residues: CASSQDGANRELFF. CDR3 nucleotide sequence: TGCGCCAGCAGCCAAGATGGGGCGAACCGGGAGCTGTTTTTT.

V and J are TRBV7-2 and TRBJ1-4; 8 nucleotides line up with TRBD1. Germline CDR1 and CDR2: SGHTA and FQGNSA. V lost 3 bases and J lost 4; bases outside the gene matches: 4. The CDR3 totals 15 residues. For the CDR3, the DNA is TGTGCCAGCAGCTTCCAACAGGGGGTTAATGAAAAACTGTTTTTT. Protein product: CASSFQQGVNEKLFF.

Details on this clone: Compared with germline, one end of the junction differs, possibly owing to a read error. The CDR3 is CSVWGGSRGTQHF. In DNA form, the CDR3 reads TGCAGCGTTTGGGGGGGAAGTCGGGGGACCCAGCACTTC. The chain couples TRBV29-1 to TRBJ2-5, with 7 bases aligning to TRBD2. The CDR3 extends over 13 amino acids. Germline V gives CDR1 SQVTM, CDR2 ANQGSEA. Full variable domain (missing parts from reference TRBV29-1 and TRBJ2-5): SAVISQKPSRDICQRGTSLTIQCQVDSQVTMMFWYRQQPGQSLTLIATANQGSEATYESGFVIDKFPISRPNLTFSTLTVSNMSPEDSSIYLCSVWGGSRGTQHFGPGTRLLVL.

With respect to this clone: Different DNA sequences within this sample yield the same CDR3. The chain carries TRBV6-6 and TRBJ2-7; D perhaps matches TRBD2 (5 bases). This CDR3 is 14 amino acids long. The V and J ends lost 10 bases and 4 bases respectively, with 20 bases between them. CDR1 and CDR2 from the germline V gene are MNHNY and SVGAGI (reference sequence). The CDR3 loop reads CAIQRLNEGYEQYF. The CDR3 nucleotides read TGTGCCATACAGAGGCTTAACGAGGGTTACGAGCAGTACTTC.